These T cell receptor beta chains were read from a single sample in a study of blood T cell repertoires in COVID-19. This table comes from immunoSEQ multiplex PCR, and its TCRdb copy is limited to in-frame clones, with some not included. This sample has fewer than 350,000 clones, with over 75% found just once. The material sequenced was peripheral blood. These TCRs come from a human donor in a cohort sampled during active COVID-19. Both conserved end residues are part of each CDR3. Each record gives: D gene, V gene, clone size, J gene, CDR3 protein, CDR3 DNA. A D gene is named only where the DNA matches it firmly. Rows give clone size only sometimes, using once, few, many, or a class for an expanded clone.

.	TRBV19	.	TRBJ1-5	CATNLRPGPSNQPQHF	TGTGCCACTAACCTACGCCCAGGGCCAAGCAATCAGCCCCAGCATTTT
TRBD1	TRBV10-1	.	TRBJ2-7	CASSQDRGSYEQYF	TGCGCCAGCAGTCAAGACAGGGGATCTTACGAGCAGTACTTC
.	TRBV7-8	.	TRBJ1-1	CASRPQGNTEAFF	TGTGCCAGCAGACCCCAGGGGAACACTGAAGCTTTCTTT
TRBD1	TRBV19	.	TRBJ1-4	CASSAQLPGGLNEKLFF	TGTGCCAGTAGTGCTCAACTTCCAGGGGGCCTAAATGAAAAACTGTTTTTT
TRBD1	TRBV10-1	.	TRBJ1-5	CASSESGDRNNSNQPQHF	TGCGCCAGCAGTGAGTCTGGGGACAGGAATAATAGCAATCAGCCCCAGCATTTT
TRBD1	TRBV10-3	once	TRBJ2-1	CAISESKRDREHEQFF	TGTGCCATCAGTGAGTCGAAACGGGACAGGGAACATGAGCAGTTCTTC
TRBD1	TRBV19	.	TRBJ2-7	CASSPEGQASYEQYF	TGTGCCAGTAGTCCGGAGGGACAGGCATCCTACGAGCAGTACTTC
.	TRBV28	.	TRBJ2-6	CASSSNSGANVLTF	TGTGCCAGCAGTTCTAACTCTGGGGCCAACGTCCTGACTTTC
.	TRBV11-1	.	TRBJ2-7	CASSRPRRYNSYEQYF	TGTGCCAGCAGCCGCCCCCGGAGGTACAACTCCTACGAGCAGTACTTC
TRBD2	TRBV29-1	.	TRBJ2-7	CSALGGGAYEQYF	TGCAGCGCCCTCGGTGGGGGGGCCTACGAGCAGTACTTC
.	TRBV24-1	.	TRBJ1-5	CATSGPGGQPQHF	TGTGCCACCAGTGGTCCGGGTGGGCAGCCCCAGCATTTT
TRBD1	TRBV6-5	.	TRBJ2-7	CASSYSAGTEAYEQYF	TGTGCCAGCAGTTACTCTGCCGGGACAGAGGCCTACGAGCAGTACTTC
.	TRBV20-1	.	TRBJ1-1	CSARESTRAFF	TGCAGTGCTAGAGAATCCACGCGGGCTTTCTTT
.	TRBV6-5	.	TRBJ1-3	CASSYGARSGNTIYF	TGTGCCAGCAGTTATGGGGCGCGCTCTGGAAACACCATATATTTT
.	TRBV6-5	.	TRBJ1-2	CASHSPTEPYGYTF	TGTGCCAGCCACTCCCCGACAGAGCCATATGGCTACACCTTC
.	TRBV11-3	.	TRBJ2-7	CASSLGQGGGYEQYF	TGTGCCAGCAGCTTAGGGCAGGGAGGGGGCTACGAGCAGTACTTC
TRBD1	TRBV7-9	.	TRBJ1-1	CASSLASGGTEAFF	TGTGCCAGCAGCTTAGCGTCAGGGGGCACTGAAGCTTTCTTT
.	TRBV5-1	.	TRBJ1-2	CASSLAGEGYGYTF	TGCGCCAGCAGCTTGGCCGGGGAGGGCTATGGCTACACCTTC
.	TRBV5-1	.	TRBJ2-5	CASSLGGTLRPQETQYF	TGCGCCAGCAGCCTGGGTGGGACACTGAGGCCCCAAGAGACCCAGTACTTC
TRBD2	TRBV19	.	TRBJ2-5	CASSIGFGGGQETQYF	TGTGCCAGTAGTATCGGATTTGGCGGGGGGCAAGAGACCCAGTACTTC
TRBD2	TRBV27	.	TRBJ2-7	CASRTSQGGITYEQYF	TGTGCCAGCAGGACTTCCCAGGGAGGGATTACCTACGAGCAGTACTTC
.	TRBV7-9	.	TRBJ1-2	CASSEQGPEGYTF	TGTGCCAGCAGCGAACAGGGCCCGGAGGGCTACACCTTC
TRBD1	TRBV27	.	TRBJ2-7	CASSLWGQGRYEQYF	TGTGCCAGCAGTTTATGGGGACAGGGCCGCTACGAGCAGTACTTC
.	TRBV7-9	.	TRBJ1-1	CATNGAEPRAEAFF	TGTGCCACTAATGGGGCGGAGCCCCGGGCGGAAGCTTTCTTT
TRBD1	TRBV5-5	.	TRBJ2-7	CASSTAGTGAFNEQYF	TGTGCCAGCAGCACCGCCGGGACAGGGGCATTCAACGAGCAGTACTTC
.	TRBV11-1	.	TRBJ2-1	CASSPAPSDYNEQFF	TGTGCCAGCAGCCCGGCCCCGAGCGACTACAATGAGCAGTTCTTC
TRBD1	TRBV2	.	TRBJ2-7	CASTKDRGQEQYF	TGTGCCAGCACCAAGGACAGGGGGCAGGAGCAGTACTTC
TRBD2	TRBV5-4	.	TRBJ2-3	CASSSGLAGPKRDTQYF	TGTGCCAGCAGCTCGGGACTAGCGGGTCCCAAGCGAGATACGCAGTATTTT
.	TRBV10-3	once	TRBJ1-1	CAISGAGNTEAFF	TGTGCCATCAGTGGGGCGGGGAACACTGAAGCTTTCTTT
TRBD1	TRBV19	.	TRBJ1-4	CASSAPGQRAPVEKLFF	TGTGCCAGTAGTGCTCCGGGACAGCGGGCCCCAGTGGAAAAACTGTTTTTT
.	TRBV3-1/TRBV3-2	.	TRBJ1-2	CASRSPGDGYTF	TGTGCCAGCAGGTCGCCAGGGGATGGCTACACCTTC